The next 9 T cell receptor beta chains were all read from a single sample in a study of post-analysis software for immune sequencing data. Unique molecular identifiers were present in the TCR beta cDNA libraries. TCRdb independently ran MiXCR on the PCR reads; one entry per CDR3 protein. Seen here are some 690,000 distinct CDR3 sequences, around 64% observed once, and the top ten hold approximately 10%. Whole-study findings and limits: About five TRBV segments were more frequent in patients than controls; TRBV5-6, TRBV5-1 and TRBV20-1 belonged to this group.

Antigen specificity for these receptors is unknown. Sequencing was carried out using blood. Every receptor here comes from a girl aged 2 to 10 with multiple sclerosis.

The chain carries TRBV15 and TRBJ2-7, with a weak D call TRBD2 (5 bases). CDR1 is LNHNV, CDR2 YYDKDF, per germline (reference sequence). Trimming took off 6 bases at V and 2 bases at J, with 14 bases between the two ends. The CDR3 spans 14 residues. CDR3 sequence: CATSTPDGTYEQYF. As DNA, the CDR3 is TGTGCCACCAGTACCCCGGACGGGACCTACGAGCAGTACTTC.

V usage is TRBV11-2 and J usage is TRBJ2-1, with TRBD2 matching over 11 bases. The CDR3 runs to 15 residues. Germline lookup yields CDR1 SGHAT and CDR2 FQNNGV. The J segment lost 4 bases and the V segment lost 6 bases, leaving 5 bases of the junction unmatched. CDR3 coding DNA: TGTGCCAGCAGACTATTAGCGGGAGGGTACAATGAGCAGTTCTTC. Encoded protein: CASRLLAGGYNEQFF.

As for this clonotype: One junction end does not reproduce the germline sequence, and a read error may be involved. This sequence joins TRBV4-1 and TRBJ2-7; 8 bases fit TRBD2. Germline CDR1 reads MGHRA; CDR2 reads YSYEKL. The CDR3 length is 15 residues. In DNA form, the CDR3 reads TGCGCCAGCAGCCAAGTAGGGACTAGGTCCTCCGAGCAGTACTTC. Amino acid sequence: CASSQVGTRSSEQYF.

The rearrangement links TRBV7-8 to TRBJ2-1; D is perhaps TRBD2 (5 bases). Trimming stripped 4 bases from V and 7 bases from J, with 14 bases between. The CDR3 contains 14 residues. The V gene's germline CDR1 is SGHVS and CDR2 FQNEAQ. This CDR3 is CASSSRRGLNEQFF. The CDR3 DNA sequence: TGTGCCAGCAGCTCCAGACGAGGGTTGAATGAGCAGTTCTTC. Full variable domain (missing parts from reference TRBV7-8 and TRBJ2-1): GAGVSQSPRYKVAKRGQDVALRCDPISGHVSLFWYQQALGQGPEFLTYFQNEAQLDKSGLPSDRFFAERPEGSVSTLKIQRTQQEDSAVYLCASSSRRGLNEQFFGPGTRLTVL.

This clonotype was seen a handful of times. V gene TRBV2 combines with J gene TRBJ2-1; TRBD2 aligns across 11 bases. This CDR3 comprises 15 residues. Germline CDR1 reads SNHLY; CDR2 reads FYNNEI. The V segment lost 6 bases and the J segment 9 bases; nucleotides outside the gene matches: 10. The CDR3: CASRGTSGSYSEQFF. The CDR3 nucleotides are TGTGCCAGCAGGGGAACTAGCGGGAGTTATAGTGAGCAGTTCTTC.

CDR3 DNA sequence: TGTGCCAGCAGTCCGGAGGTACGGGACACAACCTACGAGCAGTACTTC. It translates to CASSPEVRDTTYEQYF. The J gene is TRBJ2-7, the V gene TRBV12-3 or TRBV12-4, with D possibly being TRBD1 (6 bases). The V end was cut by 5 bases, the J end by 2 bases, with 19 bases between. CDR3 length: 16 residues.

This chain links TRBV12-3 or TRBV12-4 with TRBJ2-4, with D maybe TRBD1 (6 bases). The CDR3 is 14 residues long. Trimming stripped 5 bases from V and 9 bases from J, with 17 bases between. The CDR3, as DNA: TGTGCCAGCAGTAACCAACAGGGATGGGGCATTCAGTACTTC. This gives the protein CASSNQQGWGIQYF.

J is TRBJ2-6 and V is TRBV4-2; TRBD2 is a possible D gene (6 bases). The CDR3 runs 12 residues. Germline CDR1 reads LGHNA; CDR2 reads YNFKEQ. Trimming stripped 6 bases from V and 7 bases from J, with 7 bases between. CDR3 bases: TGTGCCAGCAGGGAGGGAGCCAACGTCCTGACTTTC. Protein product: CASREGANVLTF.

This clonotype turned up a few times. V is TRBV10-2 and J is TRBJ2-1; D not resolved. Trimming removed 0 bases at V and 8 bases at J, with 17 bases between. The CDR3 runs to 16 residues. CDR1 and CDR2 from the germline V gene are WSHSY and SAAADI. CDR3 nucleotides: TGCGCCAGCAGTGAGTCCTGGCTAGATCTACTTTATGAGCAGTTCTTC. This translates into CASSESWLDLLYEQFF.